The TCR beta chain described here comes from a study of cytomegalovirus exposure and HLA in healthy donors. Study-level information: In an early release, HLA-typed donors contributed tens of millions of unique TCR sequences.

Use of 60 Vbeta and 13 Jbeta primers characterized the PCR. Some clones are missing from TCRdb's copy, which holds only in-frame ones; the method was immunoSEQ multiplex PCR. The sample carries 90,000 to 110,000 clones, over 65% recorded once. Regarding the study as a whole: An analysis that came later showed most CMV-associated TCR beta chains appearing HLA-restricted. Researchers left out some V segments, among them TRBV6-2 and TRBV6-3, as indistinguishable.

From germline, CDR1 is MDHEN and CDR2 SYDVKM. Trimming removed 6 bases from V and 4 bases from J, with 4 bases in between. This CDR3 is 10 amino acids long. About this clone: Its matching antigen is unknown.

The source is a man aged 35 to 55 in good health and CMV-seropositive. This sequence joins TRBV28 and TRBJ2-7; D is uncertain. Input material: PBMCs. CDR3 nucleotides: TGTGCCAGCAGAGCATACGAGCAGTACTTC. Protein product: CASRAYEQYF.